Below are 18 T cell receptor beta chains sequenced from a single sample in a study of CD4 T cells in relation to SARS-CoV-2 and coronaviruses. The assay was immunoSEQ multiplex PCR, and TCRdb's table has in-frame clones only and misses some. The sample records 50,000 to 70,000 clones, 92% being singletons. The source material was naive CD4+ T cells from PBMCs. Regarding subset: naive CD4+ T cells isolated by negative enrichment. Source of these receptors: an adult with COVID-19.

The chain recombines TRBV2 with TRBJ2-7; 8 bases align to TRBD1. This CDR3 comprises 14 residues. Germline V gene lookup returns CDR1 SNHLY and CDR2 FYNNEI. J lost 7 bases, V lost 3 bases, and 8 bases had no gene match. The chain's CDR3 is CASSEPLQGEEQYF. CDR3 nucleotide sequence: TGTGCCAGCAGTGAGCCACTACAGGGGGAGGAGCAGTACTTC.

CDR3 loop: CASSVGLALKETQYF. The DNA for the CDR3 is TGTGCCAGCAGCGTAGGTCTAGCGCTAAAAGAGACCCAGTACTTC. V and J are TRBV9 and TRBJ2-5; weak D call: TRBD2 (6 bases). The CDR3 runs to 15 residues. Germline CDR1 SGDLS, CDR2 YYNGEE. The V and J ends lost 0 bases and 3 bases respectively, with 12 bases between them.

This chain joins TRBV4-1 and TRBJ2-7; D gene unclear. CDR1 MGHRA and CDR2 YSYEKL come from the germline V gene. CDR3 size: 18 residues. V shed 0 bases and J shed 4 bases, with 22 bases lying between them. For the CDR3, the DNA is TGCGCCAGCAGCCAAGAAAGTCACCCGATGAGTAACAAGTACGAGCAGTACTTC. It yields the protein CASSQESHPMSNKYEQYF.

The chain has TRBV6-5 and TRBJ1-2; D is uncertain. Germline V gene data show CDR1 as MNHEY and CDR2 as SVGAGI. Deletions cut 7 bases from V and 0 bases from J, with 12 bases between. The CDR3 totals 14 residues. The CDR3 DNA sequence: TGTGCCAGCACCAGAGGCAGACCTAACTATGGCTACACCTTC. Its protein product is CASTRGRPNYGYTF.

V gene TRBV7-9 combines with J gene TRBJ1-2; the D gene is possibly TRBD1 (5 bases). V was pared by 4 bases and J by 2 bases, with 14 bases between. Germline V gene lookup returns CDR1 SEHNR and CDR2 FQNEAQ (reference sequence). CDR3 size: 15 residues. CDR3 nucleotide sequence: TGTGCCAGCAGCTCATGGGACTGGGCAAACTATGGCTACACCTTC. It yields the protein CASSSWDWANYGYTF. The complete variable domain, with remaining parts taken from reference TRBV7-9 and TRBJ1-2, reads DTGVSQNPRHKITKRGQNVTFRCDPISEHNRLYWYRQTLGQGPEFLTYFQNEAQLEKSRLLSDRFSAERPKGSFSTLEIQRTEQGDSAMYLCASSSWDWANYGYTFGSGTRLTVV.

This chain joins TRBV5-4 and TRBJ1-2; weak D call: TRBD1 (5 bases). V gave up 2 bases and J gave up 6 bases, with 11 bases separating them. The CDR3 runs 13 residues. The V gene's germline CDR1 is SGHNT and CDR2 YYREEE (reference sequence). This CDR3 is CASSFWDGNGYTF. In DNA form, the CDR3 reads TGTGCCAGCAGCTTTTGGGACGGAAATGGCTACACCTTC.

The V and J genes are TRBV18 and TRBJ2-7; D is uncertain. The CDR3 runs 13 residues. V lost 5 bases, J lost 5 bases, and 13 bases lay in between. The V gene's germline CDR1 is KGHSH and CDR2 LQKENI. CDR3 sequence: CASSALEAHEQYF. The CDR3 nucleotides read TGTGCCAGCTCAGCTCTCGAAGCCCACGAGCAGTACTTC.

This sequence joins TRBV5-1 and TRBJ2-1; 8 nucleotides match TRBD1. The germline CDR1 and CDR2 sequences are SGHRS and YFSETQ. The trim removed 6 bases at V and 4 bases at J, leaving 18 bases unmatched. CDR3 length equals 18 residues. This CDR3 is CASNQQNHRDRLYNEQFF. CDR3 DNA: TGCGCCAGCAACCAACAGAACCACCGGGACAGGTTATACAATGAGCAGTTCTTC.

The chain links TRBV15 to TRBJ2-7; D is possibly TRBD1 (6 bases). CDR3 size: 15 residues. Trimming removed 0 bases at V and 2 bases at J, with 11 bases between. Germline V CDR1 and CDR2: LNHNV, YYDKDF (reference sequence). The CDR3 spells CATSRDLGQTYEQYF. The CDR3 DNA reads TGTGCCACCAGCAGAGATCTGGGACAAACCTACGAGCAGTACTTC.

This chain uses TRBV2 with TRBJ2-7; 9 positions agree with TRBD1. Germline V gene lookup returns CDR1 SNHLY and CDR2 FYNNEI. V lost 5 bases to trimming and J lost 0 bases; unmatched junction nucleotides: 5. The CDR3 is 15 residues long. The CDR3 DNA sequence: TGTGCCAGCAGTTTAACGGGACAGGGCTCCTACGAGCAGTACTTC. It specifies CASSLTGQGSYEQYF. The variable domain in full, completed from reference TRBV2 and TRBJ2-7, reads EPEVTQTPSHQVTQMGQEVILRCVPISNHLYFYWYRQILGQKVEFLVSFYNNEISEKSEIFDDQFSVERPDGSNFTLKIRSTKLEDSAMYFCASSLTGQGSYEQYFGPGTRLTVT.

This clone was detected only a few times. The chain has TRBV2 and TRBJ1-5; possible D gene TRBD1, 5 bases. Germline CDR1 is SNHLY and CDR2 is FYNNEI. V shed 4 bases and J shed 4 bases, with 11 bases lying between them. This CDR3 spans 14 amino acids. CDR3 bases: TGTGCCAGCAGTGCAACCGCAGGGAATCAGCCCCAGCATTTT. This sequence encodes CASSATAGNQPQHF.

The chain couples TRBV5-4 to TRBJ1-1; D unresolved. Germline V CDR1 and CDR2: SGHNT, YYREEE (reference sequence). V was cut by 3 bases and J by 0 bases, with 3 bases left in between. This CDR3 region has 12 residues. CDR3 region: CASSSVNTEAFF. The CDR3 region has the DNA TGTGCCAGCAGCTCGGTGAACACTGAAGCTTTCTTT.

In DNA, the CDR3 is TGTGCCAGCAGGGACACCTGGACCTCACTGACCTACGAGCAGTACTTC. Its translation: CASRDTWTSLTYEQYF. The chain carries TRBV2 and TRBJ2-7, with D perhaps matching TRBD1 (5 bases). The CDR3 is 16 amino acids. Trimming shortened V by 6 bases and J by 2 bases, and 20 bases separated the two germline ends. From germline, CDR1 is SNHLY and CDR2 FYNNEI.

V is TRBV5-1 and J is TRBJ2-2, with unresolved D. CDR1 is SGHRS and CDR2 is YFSETQ in the germline V gene. The V end lost 1 base, the J end lost 7 bases, and 8 bases lay between the germline ends. CDR3 length: 13 residues. Here the CDR3 reads CASSLRWVGELFF. In DNA form, the CDR3 reads TGCGCCAGCAGCTTGAGATGGGTCGGGGAGCTGTTTTTT.

J is TRBJ2-1 and V is TRBV18; 8 positions match TRBD2. The CDR3 length is 13 residues. Germline V gene sequence: CDR1 KGHSH, CDR2 LQKENI. Germline trimming cut 5 bases from V and 6 bases from J; bases unmatched to any gene: 3. Here the CDR3 reads CASSTGTSNEQFF. CDR3 DNA: TGTGCCAGCTCAACCGGGACTAGCAATGAGCAGTTCTTC.

Here the CDR3 reads CASSLISGQNEQFF. CDR3 nucleotide sequence: TGTGCCAGCAGCTTAATTAGCGGACAGAATGAGCAGTTCTTC. The chain carries TRBV7-3 and TRBJ2-1; D may be TRBD1 or TRBD2 (6 bases each). Germline-derived CDR1 and CDR2 are SGHTA and FQGTGA. This CDR3 has 14 amino acids. Trimming removed 1 base from V and 7 bases from J, with 11 bases in between.

This chain links TRBV14 with TRBJ2-2; D call uncertain. Trimming took off 2 bases at V and 2 bases at J, with 3 bases between the two ends. The germline CDR1 and CDR2 sequences are SGHDN and FVKESK. The CDR3 is 13 amino acids. CDR3 in DNA: TGTGCCAGCAGCCAATTTAACACCGGGGAGCTGTTTTTT. Translation: CASSQFNTGELFF.

V and J are TRBV2 and TRBJ1-4; D call uncertain. CDR3 length equals 15 residues. The V gene lost 2 bases and the J gene lost 0 bases, with 7 bases spanning the gap. Germline lookup yields CDR1 SNHLY and CDR2 FYNNEI. CDR3: CASSERWATNEKLFF. The DNA of the CDR3 is TGTGCCAGCAGTGAACGGTGGGCAACTAATGAAAAACTGTTTTTT.